A single sample gave rise to the 24 T cell receptor beta chains below, sequenced in a study of blood T cell repertoires in COVID-19. The method was immunoSEQ multiplex PCR; TCRdb's version includes in-frame clones alone and lacks a portion of them. This sample yields some 200,000 clones, of which about 86% are seen a single time; 6% to 7.5% belongs to the top ten. The specimen was peripheral blood. All receptors come from a woman at least 80 years old in a cohort sampled during active or convalescent COVID-19.

J is TRBJ2-5 and V is TRBV3-1 (or the pseudogene TRBV3-2); 14 bases fit TRBD2. The junction had 7 bases not matched to a gene; V was cut back by 3 bases and J by 4 bases. This CDR3 is built from 17 residues. Germline values: CDR1 LGHDT, CDR2 YNNKEL (reference sequence). The CDR3: CASSQGLAGARRETQYF. The DNA of the CDR3 is TGTGCCAGCAGCCAGGGACTAGCGGGAGCTAGGAGAGAGACCCAGTACTTC.

The CDR3 DNA sequence: TGTGCCAGCAGTCGTGCGGGGACGGCCTACGAGCAGTACTTC. It yields the protein CASSRAGTAYEQYF. The genes are TRBV28 and TRBJ2-7, with TRBD2 as a possible D gene (6 bases). The CDR3 sequence is 14 residues long. The germline gives CDR1 MDHEN, CDR2 SYDVKM. V dropped 5 bases and J dropped 2 bases, with 13 bases sitting between them.

This clone was observed a single time. CDR3 coding DNA: TGTGCCAGCAGGCCGGGACAGGGGTTCGGGGAGCTGTTTTTT. It yields the protein CASRPGQGFGELFF. J is TRBJ2-2 and V is TRBV6-6; TRBD1 matches 10 bases. J gave up 7 bases and V 6 bases, and 5 bases lay outside the gene matches. Germline CDR1 MNHNY, CDR2 SVGAGI (reference sequence). The CDR3 has 14 residues.

The chain uses TRBV13 and TRBJ2-3; weak D call: TRBD2 (6 bases). The CDR3 is 14 amino acids. CDR1 and CDR2 (germline): PRHDT, FYEKMQ (reference sequence). Trimming pared 5 bases from V and 4 bases from J, leaving 13 bases between. The CDR3 reads CASSPRDSADTQYF. The CDR3 nucleotides read TGTGCCAGCAGCCCTCGGGACTCAGCAGATACGCAGTATTTT.

This clone has only a few counts. The genes are TRBV11-2 and TRBJ2-3; D call uncertain. Germline V gene data show CDR1 as SGHAT and CDR2 as FQNNGV. The V and J ends lost 4 bases and 5 bases respectively, with 7 bases between them. The CDR3 extends over 12 amino acids. The CDR3 is CASSWSVDTQYF. In DNA form, the CDR3 reads TGTGCCAGCAGCTGGTCGGTAGATACGCAGTATTTT.

In its sample, this clone was seen a few times. The chain uses TRBV4-1 and TRBJ1-1; the D is unclear. The CDR3 spans 16 residues. CDR1 and CDR2 (germline): MGHRA, YSYEKL. V was trimmed by 4 bases and J by 3 bases, leaving 18 bases between them. For the CDR3, the DNA is TGCGCCAGCAGCCCCGCCGAGACGGAGGAGGACACTGAAGCTTTCTTT. Protein: CASSPAETEEDTEAFF.

The chain couples TRBV15 to TRBJ2-2; 7 bases map to TRBD2. The CDR3 is 15 amino acids. The V gene's germline CDR1 is LNHNV and CDR2 YYDKDF (reference sequence). J lost 5 bases, V lost 1 base, and 4 bases had no gene match. CDR3 nucleotide sequence: TGTGCCACCAGCAGAGGGCGGGAGAGGACCGGGGAGCTGTTTTTT. The encoded protein is CATSRGRERTGELFF.

The chain uses TRBV5-1 and TRBJ2-1; 7 nucleotides match TRBD1. V lost 4 bases to trimming and J lost 0 bases; unmatched junction nucleotides: 4. CDR1 is SGHRS, CDR2 YFSETQ, per germline. The CDR3 consists of 15 residues. CDR3 DNA: TGCGCCAGCAGCCCGACAGGGACCTCCTACAATGAGCAGTTCTTC. This translates into CASSPTGTSYNEQFF.

This rearrangement joins TRBV10-3 to TRBJ1-1; TRBD1 is a possible D gene (5 bases). Germline CDR1 reads ENHRY; CDR2 reads SYGVKD. V was trimmed by 1 base and J by 5 bases, leaving 11 bases between them. The CDR3 extends over 14 amino acids. The CDR3 DNA follows: TGTGCCATCAGTGAGTTTCAAGGGGATACTGAAGCTTTCTTT. Its translation is CAISEFQGDTEAFF.

V usage is TRBV27 and J usage is TRBJ1-1, with TRBD1 as a possible D gene (6 bases). Germline lookup yields CDR1 MNHEY and CDR2 SMNVEV (reference sequence). This CDR3 is built from 14 residues. The V end was cut by 5 bases, the J end by 1 base, with 11 bases between. As DNA, the CDR3 is TGTGCCAGCAGTCCCCAGACAGGGAACACTGAAGCTTTCTTT. The encoded protein is CASSPQTGNTEAFF.

V and J are TRBV28 and TRBJ2-5, with 9 nucleotides matching TRBD2. The length of the CDR3 is 17 residues. The J segment lost 5 bases and the V segment lost 5 bases, leaving 15 bases of the junction unmatched. CDR1 is MDHEN and CDR2 is SYDVKM in the germline V gene. Here the CDR3 DNA reads TGTGCCAGCAGTCCTCGGAGCGGGCGGACTAGCGAGGAGACCCAGTACTTC. Residues: CASSPRSGRTSEETQYF.

This clone was observed a few times. The chain uses TRBV6-6 and TRBJ2-1, with TRBD2 matching over 8 bases. Trimming removed 7 bases from V and 10 bases from J; junction bases left unmatched: 6. Germline CDR1 and CDR2: MNHNY and SVGAGI (reference sequence). The CDR3 loop spans 12 amino acids. The CDR3 DNA is TGTGCCAGCAATCGGGGGGGGCTAGAGCAGTTCTTC. Its protein is CASNRGGLEQFF.

The gene calls are TRBV29-1 and TRBJ2-7, with 7 bases fitting TRBD1. This CDR3 has 12 amino acids. V dropped 4 bases and J dropped 4; count of bases not matched to a gene: 4. CDR1 is SQVTM and CDR2 is ANQGSEA in the germline V gene. In DNA form, the CDR3 reads TGCAGCGTTGTGGACAGGCGTTACGAGCAGTACTTC. This encodes CSVVDRRYEQYF.

V and J are TRBV6-5 and TRBJ1-6, with a possible D match to TRBD1 (5 bases). The V end was cut by 8 bases, the J end by 8 bases, with 10 bases between. This CDR3 spans 12 amino acids. CDR1 and CDR2 (germline): MNHEY, SVGAGI. CDR3 in amino acids: CASGRGDSPLHF. The CDR3 region has the DNA TGTGCCAGCGGGAGGGGAGATTCACCCCTCCACTTT.

This sequence joins TRBV18 and TRBJ1-1; 7 bases are a match to TRBD1. J was trimmed by 6 bases and V by 3 bases; bases with no gene match: 10. The germline V gene encodes CDR1 KGHSH and CDR2 LQKENI. The CDR3 runs 15 residues. Here the CDR3 DNA reads TGTGCCAGCTCACCCGGGACAGTGGCGAATTCTGAAGCTTTCTTT. It specifies CASSPGTVANSEAFF. Using reference TRBV18 and TRBJ1-1 for the parts outside the CDR3, the full variable domain is NAGVMQNPRHLVRRRGQEARLRCSPMKGHSHVYWYRQLPEEGLKFMVYLQKENIIDESGMPKERFSAEFPKEGPSILRIQQVVRGDSAAYFCASSPGTVANSEAFFGQGTRLTVV.

This clone was counted only a few times. The gene calls are TRBV7-6 and TRBJ1-6, with D perhaps matching TRBD1 (6 bases). The CDR3 consists of 18 residues. Germline lookup yields CDR1 SGHVS and CDR2 FNYEAQ. Trimming shortened V by 1 base and J by 1 base, and 14 bases separated the two germline ends. The CDR3 DNA is TGTGCCAGCAGCTTAGTGAGGGGGAATAGGTCCTATAATTCACCCCTCCACTTT. Translated, it gives CASSLVRGNRSYNSPLHF.

This chain connects TRBV18 to TRBJ2-1; D is ambiguous. V was shortened by 2 bases and J by 5 bases, with 7 bases between the two germline ends. Germline V lookup: CDR1 KGHSH, CDR2 LQKENI. This CDR3 spans 13 amino acids. As DNA, the CDR3 is TGTGCCAGCTCACCAACTAACGACAATGAGCAGTTCTTC. Protein sequence: CASSPTNDNEQFF.

The V gene is TRBV5-1, the J gene TRBJ1-5, with TRBD1 as a possible D gene (6 bases). From germline, CDR1 is SGHRS and CDR2 YFSETQ. V lost 4 bases and J 2 bases, leaving 16 bases between the germline ends. The CDR3 consists of 16 residues. The CDR3 DNA sequence: TGCGCCAGCAGCGCACGCCAGGGGTCTGGCAATCAGCCCCAGCATTTT. Translated: CASSARQGSGNQPQHF.

The V and J genes are TRBV11-2 and TRBJ2-5; D call uncertain. CDR1 SGHAT and CDR2 FQNNGV come from the germline V gene. This CDR3 spans 13 amino acids. V shed 4 bases and J shed 5 bases, with 11 bases lying between them. This CDR3 reads CASSSTAGETQYF. In nucleotides, the CDR3 is TGTGCCAGCAGCTCCACGGCCGGGGAGACCCAGTACTTC.

V and J are TRBV10-1 and TRBJ1-3; possible D gene TRBD1, 6 bases. This CDR3 region has 15 residues. Germline V gene data show CDR1 as WNHNN and CDR2 as SYGVQD (reference sequence). Trimming stripped 3 bases from V and 9 bases from J, with 18 bases between. The CDR3 region is CASSESIVGGRTIYF. CDR3 DNA sequence: TGCGCCAGCAGTGAATCGATTGTTGGGGGCCGCACCATATATTTT.

A few counts support this clone. This CDR3 is CASSSEGATNEKLFF. In nucleotides, the CDR3 is TGCGCCAGCAGTTCTGAGGGGGCAACTAATGAAAAACTGTTTTTT. This chain joins TRBV5-1 and TRBJ1-4; tentative D call: TRBD1 (6 bases). The V end was cut by 5 bases, the J end by 0 bases, with 11 bases between. Germline V gene lookup returns CDR1 SGHRS and CDR2 YFSETQ. This CDR3 region has 15 residues.

The rearrangement uses TRBV18 and TRBJ1-5; TRBD1 matches 12 bases. V lost 6 bases to trimming and J lost 7 bases; unmatched junction nucleotides: 10. Germline lookup yields CDR1 KGHSH and CDR2 LQKENI. This CDR3 is 16 amino acids long. CDR3: CASSLSGTGGRQPQHF. The CDR3 nucleotides read TGTGCCAGCTCTCTCTCCGGGACAGGGGGCCGGCAGCCCCAGCATTTT.

This clone was found a few times. This sequence joins TRBV5-5 and TRBJ2-7; tentative D call: TRBD1 (6 bases). This CDR3 is 15 amino acids long. The germline gives CDR1 SGHKS, CDR2 YYEKEE (reference sequence). V was trimmed by 4 bases and J by 0 bases, leaving 14 bases between them. In nucleotides, the CDR3 is TGTGCCAGCAGCCTACAGGGCACGGCCTCCTACGAGCAGTACTTC. Its translation is CASSLQGTASYEQYF.

This clone is a singleton in its sample. The rearrangement links TRBV30 to TRBJ1-2; no clear D. V was clipped by 8 bases and J by 8 bases, with 15 bases between them. CDR3 length equals 11 residues. The germline V gene encodes CDR1 GTSNPN and CDR2 SVGIG (reference sequence). For the CDR3, the DNA is TGTGCCGGTGTGACGGGTAACGGCTACACCTTC. Its translation is CAGVTGNGYTF.